A selection of T cell receptor beta chains follows, all from one sample in a study of cytomegalovirus exposure and HLA in healthy donors. Data came from immunoSEQ multiplex PCR; TCRdb stores just in-frame clones and leaves some out. The data show roughly 200,000 clones, about 80% seen once. The sequenced sample consisted of PBMCs. These receptors originate from a boy younger than 18 in good health and CMV-seronegative. Both conserved end residues are part of each CDR3. Each record gives: J gene, clone size, D gene, V gene, CDR3 protein, CDR3 DNA. D genes are given only for firm matches. The listing skips clone size in some rows; elsewhere it reads once, few, many or a size class.

J gene: TRBJ2-2
clone size: .
D gene: TRBD2
V gene: TRBV27
CDR3 protein: CASSPGLAGSTGELFF
CDR3 DNA: TGTGCCAGCAGCCCGGGACTAGCGGGTTCCACCGGGGAGCTGTTTTTT

J gene: TRBJ2-7
clone size: .
D gene: .
V gene: TRBV2
CDR3 protein: CASSDQGTYEQYF
CDR3 DNA: TGTGCCAGCAGTGACCAGGGAACCTACGAGCAGTACTTC

J gene: TRBJ2-1
clone size: .
D gene: .
V gene: TRBV11-1
CDR3 protein: CASSGADNEQFF
CDR3 DNA: TGTGCCAGCAGCGGGGCAGACAATGAGCAGTTCTTC

J gene: TRBJ1-3
clone size: .
D gene: .
V gene: TRBV6-1
CDR3 protein: CASRAGSSGNTIYF
CDR3 DNA: TGTGCCAGCAGGGCAGGTAGCTCTGGAAACACCATATATTTT

J gene: TRBJ2-3
clone size: .
D gene: .
V gene: TRBV19
CDR3 protein: CASTPQVYSTDTQYF
CDR3 DNA: TGTGCCAGTACCCCTCAGGTCTATAGCACAGATACGCAGTATTTT

J gene: TRBJ2-7
clone size: once
D gene: TRBD1
V gene: TRBV18
CDR3 protein: CASSRDRGYEQYF
CDR3 DNA: TGTGCCAGCTCCCGGGACAGGGGTTACGAGCAGTACTTC

J gene: TRBJ1-5
clone size: .
D gene: TRBD1
V gene: TRBV29-1
CDR3 protein: CSVVGTGGNQPQHF
CDR3 DNA: TGCAGCGTTGTGGGGACAGGGGGCAATCAGCCCCAGCATTTT

J gene: TRBJ2-5
clone size: few
D gene: TRBD1
V gene: TRBV7-9
CDR3 protein: CASSSFGTGGETQYF
CDR3 DNA: TGTGCCAGCAGCTCTTTCGGGACAGGAGGGGAGACCCAGTACTTC

J gene: TRBJ1-3
clone size: few
D gene: TRBD1
V gene: TRBV4-1
CDR3 protein: CASSQLTGQENTGNTIYF
CDR3 DNA: TGCGCCAGCAGCCAACTTACAGGACAGGAGAATACTGGAAACACCATATATTTT

J gene: TRBJ1-1
clone size: .
D gene: TRBD1
V gene: TRBV5-3
CDR3 protein: CARRLTYRGCTEAFF
CDR3 DNA: TGTGCCAGAAGGCTTACCTACAGGGGATGTACTGAAGCTTTCTTT